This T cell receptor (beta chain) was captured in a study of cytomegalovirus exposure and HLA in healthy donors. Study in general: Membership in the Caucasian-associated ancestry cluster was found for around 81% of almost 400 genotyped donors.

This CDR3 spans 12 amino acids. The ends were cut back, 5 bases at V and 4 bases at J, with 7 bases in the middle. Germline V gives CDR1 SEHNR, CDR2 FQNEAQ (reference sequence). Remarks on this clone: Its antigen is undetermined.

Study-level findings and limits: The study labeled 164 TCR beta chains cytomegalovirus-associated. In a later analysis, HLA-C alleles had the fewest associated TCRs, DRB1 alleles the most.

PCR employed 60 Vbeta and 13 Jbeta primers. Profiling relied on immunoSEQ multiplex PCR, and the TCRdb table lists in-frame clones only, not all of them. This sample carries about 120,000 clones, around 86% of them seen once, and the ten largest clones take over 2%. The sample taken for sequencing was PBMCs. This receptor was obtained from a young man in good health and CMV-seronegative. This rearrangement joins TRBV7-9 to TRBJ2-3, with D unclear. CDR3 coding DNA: TGTGCCAGCAGCCCAAGCTCAGATACGCAGTATTTT. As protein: CASSPSSDTQYF.